Presented here are 9 T cell receptor beta chains from one specimen sequenced in a study of T-cell reconstitution after alpha-beta-depleted transplantation in children (dated by TCRdb to the mid-2010s). What the treatment or condition label conveys for this sample: allogeneic hematopoietic cell transplantation with graft depleted of TCRalphabeta T cells and CD19 B cells. Library prep was done by PCR. The instrument given in TCRdb is Illumina HiSeq 2500. TCR library preparation used molecular barcoding, with unique molecular identifiers applied to normalize quantification of the TCRbeta repertoire. The public reads were quality trimmed at Q25 with fastp and then assembled into clones with MiXCR by TCRdb, keeping productive beta chains. Identical CDR3 protein sequences are pooled into one entry, listed with their most common genes and DNA. The sample contains tens of thousands of distinct CDR3 sequences, about 40% of them found a single time. Nearly 98% of the sample lies in the top ten.

Sequencing used PBMCs, mostly from graft donor cells, obtained 360 days after TCRalphabeta/CD19-depleted stem cell transplant. The receptors derive from a male patient younger than 18 who had a stem cell transplant for acute lymphoblastic leukemia, so the T cells may come from the graft donor.

The rearrangement links TRBV28 to TRBJ2-7; D perhaps matches TRBD1 (6 bases). Germline values: CDR1 MDHEN, CDR2 SYDVKM. The germline V and J ends were trimmed by 5 bases and 2 bases, with 16 bases remaining between them. The CDR3 has 15 amino acids. The CDR3 here is CASSATGQFTYEQYF. The CDR3 coding sequence is TGTGCCAGCAGTGCCACCGGACAGTTCACCTACGAGCAGTACTTC.

The gene calls are TRBV3-1 and TRBJ2-7, with a tentative D call TRBD2 (6 bases). V lost 0 bases and J 6 bases, leaving 15 bases between the germline ends. This CDR3 is 15 amino acids long. Germline CDR1 is LGHDT and CDR2 is YNNKEL (reference sequence). CDR3 DNA sequence: TGTGCCAGCAGCCAAGAGGGACTCCCTAGGGTCGAGCAGTACTTC. This sequence encodes CASSQEGLPRVEQYF.

The chain uses TRBV29-1 and TRBJ2-7; D is unclear. Germline V gene data show CDR1 as SQVTM and CDR2 as ANQGSEA. The CDR3 is 12 amino acids. Trimming cost V 4 bases and J 2 bases, with 9 bases left between them. In DNA form, the CDR3 reads TGCAGCGTTGCTACAAGAACCTACGAGCAGTACTTC. As protein: CSVATRTYEQYF.

This clonotype was found a few times. The chain couples TRBV7-9 to TRBJ2-1, with D perhaps matching TRBD2 (6 bases). The CDR3 runs to 15 residues. With 2 bases removed from V and 4 bases from J, the gap between germline ends came to 12 bases. Germline V lookup: CDR1 SEHNR, CDR2 FQNEAQ (reference sequence). In nucleotides, the CDR3 is TGTGCCAGCAGCTTAAAGGGTGCGGGGTACAATGAGCAGTTCTTC. This sequence encodes CASSLKGAGYNEQFF. Looking up the rest from reference TRBV7-9 and TRBJ2-1 gives the full variable domain: DTGVSQNPRHKITKRGQNVTFRCDPISEHNRLYWYRQTLGQGPEFLTYFQNEAQLEKSRLLSDRFSAERPKGSFSTLEIQRTEQGDSAMYLCASSLKGAGYNEQFFGPGTRLTVL.

The chain couples TRBV28 to TRBJ2-5; TRBD2 agrees at 7 bases. The CDR3 has 13 residues. The V gene end was trimmed by 11 bases and the J gene end by 4 bases; junction bases not matched to a gene: 10. Germline V gives CDR1 MDHEN, CDR2 SYDVKM. CDR3 in DNA: TGTGCCGTGGCGGGAGAGGCAGGAGAGACCCAGTACTTC. Its protein product is CAVAGEAGETQYF.

J is TRBJ2-2 and V is TRBV18, with D perhaps given as TRBD1 or TRBD2 (6 bases each). V was pared by 1 base and J by 4 bases, with 10 bases between. This CDR3 region has 15 residues. CDR1 and CDR2 (germline): KGHSH, LQKENI. In DNA form, the CDR3 reads TGTGCCAGCTCACCACGGGGGGCCCTCACCGGGGAGCTGTTTTTT. This codes for CASSPRGALTGELFF. The full variable domain, rest sourced from reference TRBV18 and TRBJ2-2, is NAGVMQNPRHLVRRRGQEARLRCSPMKGHSHVYWYRQLPEEGLKFMVYLQKENIIDESGMPKERFSAEFPKEGPSILRIQQVVRGDSAAYFCASSPRGALTGELFFGEGSRLTVL.

In its sample, this clonotype was seen a few times. The chain is built from TRBV12-3 or TRBV12-4 and TRBJ2-7; no firm D call. This CDR3 contains 14 residues. Trimming shortened V by 4 bases and J by 5 bases, and 15 bases separated the two germline ends. Here the CDR3 DNA reads TGTGCCAGCAGTTACGATCCCTTTCGGGACGAGCAGTACTTC. It specifies CASSYDPFRDEQYF.

The chain recombines TRBV29-1 with TRBJ2-2; D might be TRBD1 (8 bases). Germline V gene data show CDR1 as SQVTM and CDR2 as ANQGSEA. The V end was cut by 6 bases, the J end by 7 bases, with 27 bases between. This CDR3 comprises 17 residues. The CDR3 loop is CSVRRQGRALGIGELFF. CDR3 bases: TGCAGCGTCCGTAGACAGGGGAGGGCCTTGGGGATCGGGGAGCTGTTTTTT.

This clonotype was recorded a few times. V gene TRBV6-5 combines with J gene TRBJ2-2; D ambiguous. The CDR3 is made up of 14 amino acids. Germline CDR1 reads MNHEY; CDR2 reads SVGAGI. Trimming took 4 bases from V and 3 from J, leaving 9 bases between them. CDR3 DNA: TGTGCCAGCAGTTGGAAACGGTACACCGGGGAGCTGTTTTTT. As protein: CASSWKRYTGELFF.